This entry lists 28 T cell receptor beta chains sequenced from one sample in a study of shared clonotypes between healthy human individuals (dated by TCRdb to 2018 to 2021). Libraries were prepared through the immunoSEQ multiplex PCR assay. Here the immuneACCESS table is served through TCRdb, limited to in-frame sequences with V and J called. Missing clones are a known gap in these copies; in checked studies unresolved V genes cover under half, and the rest lacks a known reason. This sample lists more than 400,000 clones; around 80% were detected once. The ten largest clones take up 12% of the sample. Sequenced input: PBMCs. Source of these receptors: a woman in her thirties or forties in good health. Some clones in this sample may be carry-over from other donors' samples.

This clone was seen a few times. This may be a read error: a much more frequent sequence differs by one nucleotide. Other DNA sequences of this sample code for an identical CDR3. The chain recombines TRBV2 with TRBJ1-2; no definite D call. Trimming left V 9 bases short and J 7 bases short, with 15 bases between. The CDR3 covers 12 residues. The germline V gene encodes CDR1 SNHLY and CDR2 FYNNEI. Here the CDR3 DNA reads TGTGCCAGTAGCAAAGAAGGGCTTGGCTACACCTTC. It specifies CASSKEGLGYTF.

This clone was seen a few times. This chain uses TRBV30 with TRBJ2-2; D not certain. CDR1 and CDR2 (germline): GTSNPN, SVGIG (reference sequence). The CDR3 extends over 13 amino acids. With 2 bases removed from V and 2 bases from J, the gap between germline ends came to 6 bases. The CDR3 nucleotides are TGTGCCTGGAGTCCGTTAAACACCGGGGAGCTGTTTTTT. This gives the protein CAWSPLNTGELFF.

V usage is TRBV5-1 and J usage is TRBJ2-2; 7 nucleotides line up with TRBD2. There are 17 residues in the CDR3. The V and J ends lost 0 bases and 1 base, in that order; junction bases with no gene match: 6. Per the germline V gene, CDR1 is SGHRS and CDR2 is YFSETQ. CDR3 in amino acids: CASSLERGGENTGELFF. The DNA for the CDR3 is TGCGCCAGCAGCTTGGAGCGGGGTGGAGAGAACACCGGGGAGCTGTTTTTT.

The chain is built from TRBV19 and TRBJ2-4; the D is unclear. The CDR3 consists of 15 residues. Trimming left V 2 bases short and J 0 bases short, with 8 bases between. Germline V gene data show CDR1 as LNHDA and CDR2 as SQIVND (reference sequence). CDR3 sequence reads: CASSISLLAKNIQYF. The CDR3, as DNA: TGTGCCAGTAGTATATCCCTTCTAGCCAAAAACATTCAGTACTTC.

This chain uses TRBV28 with TRBJ1-2, with D uncertain. This CDR3 comprises 14 residues. CDR1 and CDR2 (germline): MDHEN, SYDVKM. V was shortened by 7 bases and J by 3 bases, with 15 bases between the two germline ends. In nucleotides, the CDR3 is TGTGCCAGCAATGCCGCGGGCAGCTACTATGGCTACACCTTC. Its translation is CASNAAGSYYGYTF.

The V gene is TRBV7-9, the J gene TRBJ2-4, with D unclear. The V gene's germline CDR1 is SEHNR and CDR2 FQNEAQ (reference sequence). This CDR3 has 15 amino acids. Trimming left V 1 base short and J 8 bases short, with 15 bases between. CDR3 sequence reads: CASSLGVAIGDIQYF. CDR3 in DNA: TGTGCCAGCAGCTTAGGAGTCGCTATTGGCGACATTCAGTACTTC.

Only a few counts were recorded for this clone. This chain joins TRBV12-5 and TRBJ2-1; 7 bases are shared with TRBD2. The germline V gene encodes CDR1 LGHNT and CDR2 FRNRAP. The CDR3 length is 16 residues. V lost 0 bases, J lost 9 bases, and 11 bases stayed unmatched. The DNA for the CDR3 is TGTGCTAGTGGTTTGGTACGCGGGGGAAGCGAGGCTGAGCAGTTCTTC. Its translation is CASGLVRGGSEAEQFF.

This chain connects TRBV6-6 to TRBJ2-6; D is perhaps TRBD1 or TRBD2 (5 bases each). The CDR3 has 16 amino acids. Germline V CDR1 and CDR2: MNHNY, SVGAGI (reference sequence). Trimming cost V 8 bases and J 2 bases, with 16 bases left between them. The CDR3: CASARGSSTGANVLTF. In DNA, the CDR3 is TGTGCCAGCGCGAGGGGCTCCTCCACTGGGGCCAACGTCCTGACTTTC.

The V and J genes are TRBV28 and TRBJ1-2; TRBD1 agrees at 8 bases. The CDR3 runs 16 residues. The trim removed 2 bases at V and 7 bases at J, leaving 12 bases unmatched. Germline V gene lookup returns CDR1 MDHEN and CDR2 SYDVKM. CDR3 sequence reads: CASSLPRGQGSSGYTF. The CDR3 DNA sequence: TGTGCCAGCAGTTTACCCAGGGGGCAGGGTAGTAGTGGCTACACCTTC.

The chain couples TRBV10-3 to TRBJ2-3; TRBD2 matches at 7 bases. After removal of 3 bases from V and 6 bases from J, the junction contained 6 bases not matched to a gene. The CDR3 is made up of 14 amino acids. Germline V CDR1 and CDR2: ENHRY, SYGVKD. CDR3 residues: CAISDGGSGDTQYF. DNA of the CDR3: TGTGCCATCAGTGACGGCGGGAGTGGGGATACGCAGTATTTT.

This chain links TRBV5-4 with TRBJ2-1; 8 nucleotides agree with TRBD2. After removal of 5 bases from V and 8 bases from J, the junction contained 15 bases not matched to a gene. The CDR3 consists of 16 residues. Germline CDR1 and CDR2: SGHNT and YYREEE (reference sequence). The CDR3 is CASSSRTSSSGDEQFF. The CDR3 DNA follows: TGTGCCAGCAGTTCTAGGACTAGCTCGAGTGGGGATGAGCAGTTCTTC. Full variable domain (missing parts from reference TRBV5-4 and TRBJ2-1): ETGVTQSPTHLIKTRGQQVTLRCSSQSGHNTVSWYQQALGQGPQFIFQYYREEENGRGNFPPRFSGLQFPNYSSELNVNALELDDSALYLCASSSRTSSSGDEQFFGPGTRLTVL.

This clone was observed a few times. The chain joins TRBV28 to TRBJ1-5; D gene unclear. V was pared by 1 base and J by 1 base, with 8 bases between. The germline V gene has CDR1 MDHEN and CDR2 SYDVKM. The CDR3 is made up of 15 amino acids. The CDR3 DNA follows: TGTGCCAGCAGTTTATCCATCTTGAGCAATCAGCCCCAGCATTTT. Protein product: CASSLSILSNQPQHF.

As regards this clone: This clone may be a read error of a much larger clone one base away. The gene calls are TRBV10-2 and TRBJ2-1; D gene ambiguous. CDR3 length: 12 residues. Germline loops: CDR1 WSHSY, CDR2 SAAADI. The V and J ends lost 4 bases and 8 bases respectively, with 9 bases between them. The CDR3 nucleotides are TGCGCCAGCAGTGGGTCGTATGATGAGCAGTTCTTC. Translated, it gives CASSGSYDEQFF.

This chain uses TRBV7-9 with TRBJ2-1; 8 nucleotides line up with TRBD1. The V and J ends lost 5 bases and 8 bases, in that order; junction bases with no gene match: 8. Germline values: CDR1 SEHNR, CDR2 FQNEAQ (reference sequence). This CDR3 has 14 amino acids. In DNA form, the CDR3 reads TGTGCCAGCAGCCTAGGACAGGGTTGGGATGAGCAGTTCTTC. Protein product: CASSLGQGWDEQFF.

The V gene is TRBV5-1, the J gene TRBJ1-1; D remains unclear. V lost 3 bases, J lost 3 bases, and 9 bases lay in between. Germline V gene data show CDR1 as SGHRS and CDR2 as YFSETQ. The CDR3 has 13 amino acids. In DNA form, the CDR3 reads TGCGCCAGCAGCTCCATGACTTACACTGAAGCTTTCTTT. Amino acids: CASSSMTYTEAFF.

The chain employs TRBV2 and TRBJ1-2; D is unresolved. CDR3 length: 13 amino acids. V was shortened by 5 bases and J by 4 bases, with 11 bases between the two germline ends. Germline loops: CDR1 SNHLY, CDR2 FYNNEI. Here the CDR3 DNA reads TGTGCCAGCAGTAGGTACGTCAGCTATGGCTACACCTTC. It yields the protein CASSRYVSYGYTF.

The genes are TRBV6-4 and TRBJ2-1, with TRBD1 as a possible D gene (6 bases). The CDR3 spans 15 residues. Trimming took off 0 bases at V and 3 bases at J, with 9 bases between the two ends. Germline loops: CDR1 MRHNA, CDR2 SNTAGT. CDR3 loop: CASSDSAGDYNEQFF. DNA for the CDR3: TGTGCCAGCAGTGACTCGGCAGGGGACTACAATGAGCAGTTCTTC.

The CDR3 is CASSLAESLTEAFF. The CDR3 bases are TGTGCCAGCAGCTTAGCGGAAAGCCTCACTGAAGCTTTCTTT. V usage is TRBV7-2 and J usage is TRBJ1-1; D remains ambiguous. Germline-derived CDR1 and CDR2 are SGHTA and FQGNSA. This CDR3 contains 14 residues. Deletions cut 0 bases from V and 4 bases from J, with 9 bases between.

The V and J genes are TRBV18 and TRBJ2-7, with D perhaps TRBD2 (7 bases). The CDR3 is made up of 14 amino acids. Trimming cost V 2 bases and J 2 bases, with 10 bases left between them. Germline V gene sequence: CDR1 KGHSH, CDR2 LQKENI. CDR3: CASSPGGGAYEQYF. The CDR3, as DNA: TGTGCCAGCTCACCAGGAGGGGGGGCCTACGAGCAGTACTTC.

The rearrangement links TRBV5-8 to TRBJ2-2, with TRBD2 matching over 10 bases. The V gene end was trimmed by 0 bases and the J gene end by 9 bases; junction bases not matched to a gene: 8. Germline V gene data show CDR1 as SGHTS and CDR2 as YDEGEE. This CDR3 comprises 16 residues. The CDR3 sequence: CASSLEGASGSWELFF. CDR3 nucleotides: TGTGCCAGCAGCTTGGAGGGGGCTAGCGGGAGTTGGGAGCTGTTTTTT.

The chain carries TRBV19 and TRBJ2-2; maybe TRBD1 (6 bases). The CDR3 has 12 residues. Trimming pared 5 bases from V and 8 bases from J, leaving 9 bases between. CDR1 and CDR2 from the germline V gene are LNHDA and SQIVND (reference sequence). CDR3 amino acids: CASSPQGGELFF. In DNA, the CDR3 is TGTGCCAGTAGTCCCCAGGGGGGGGAGCTGTTTTTT. Combining the CDR3 with reference TRBV19 and TRBJ2-2 gives the whole variable domain DGGITQSPKYLFRKEGQNVTLSCEQNLNHDAMYWYRQDPGQGLRLIYYSQIVNDFQKGDIAEGYSVSREKKESFPLTVTSAQKNPTAFYLCASSPQGGELFFGEGSRLTVL.

This sequence joins TRBV9 and TRBJ2-7; 9 bases match TRBD2. The CDR3 contains 15 residues. Trimming took 4 bases from V and 5 from J; bases not matched to a gene: 10. Germline CDR1 is SGDLS and CDR2 is YYNGEE. The CDR3 bases are TGTGCCAGCAGCCCGCTGCCTAGCGGGACCAACGAGCAGTACTTC. This translates into CASSPLPSGTNEQYF.

The gene calls are TRBV7-3 and TRBJ2-1; no clear D gene. V lost 5 bases and J 2 bases, leaving 16 bases between the germline ends. The germline CDR1 and CDR2 sequences are SGHTA and FQGTGA. This CDR3 is built from 16 residues. The CDR3 sequence is CASSHRAFAPYNEQFF. In DNA form, the CDR3 reads TGTGCCAGCAGCCACCGGGCTTTCGCTCCCTACAATGAGCAGTTCTTC.

The rearrangement links TRBV29-1 to TRBJ2-1, with D uncertain. CDR3 size: 12 residues. V dropped 3 bases and J dropped 8 bases, with 11 bases sitting between them. Germline assignment: CDR1 SQVTM and CDR2 ANQGSEA. Here the CDR3 reads CSVEFVNYEQFF. The CDR3 DNA sequence: TGCAGCGTTGAGTTCGTGAACTATGAGCAGTTCTTC.

The V and J genes are TRBV29-1 and TRBJ2-7; D unclear. The CDR3 is 12 residues long. Germline-derived CDR1 and CDR2 are SQVTM and ANQGSEA. The ends were cut back, 0 bases at V and 5 bases at J, with 8 bases in the middle. The CDR3 here is CSVEDSPDEQYF. CDR3 bases: TGCAGCGTTGAAGATTCCCCAGACGAGCAGTACTTC.

This clone was seen repeatedly, ten times or more. The chain joins TRBV10-3 to TRBJ1-4; D unclear. With 4 bases removed from V and 7 bases from J, the gap between germline ends came to 10 bases. Germline assignment: CDR1 ENHRY and CDR2 SYGVKD. The CDR3 runs 13 residues. This CDR3 is CAISAGEGEKLFF. In DNA form, the CDR3 reads TGTGCCATCAGTGCTGGGGAAGGTGAAAAACTGTTTTTT.

A single count supports this clone. The rearrangement uses TRBV29-1 and TRBJ2-5; D is undetermined. The CDR3 has 12 residues. The V and J ends lost 6 bases and 4 bases respectively, with 12 bases between them. Germline V gene lookup returns CDR1 SQVTM and CDR2 ANQGSEA. The DNA for the CDR3 is TGCAGCGTCGGTCCCAGAGGAGAGACCCAGTACTTC. It yields the protein CSVGPRGETQYF. Combining the CDR3 with reference TRBV29-1 and TRBJ2-5 gives the whole variable domain SAVISQKPSRDICQRGTSLTIQCQVDSQVTMMFWYRQQPGQSLTLIATANQGSEATYESGFVIDKFPISRPNLTFSTLTVSNMSPEDSSIYLCSVGPRGETQYFGPGTRLLVL.

The chain links TRBV10-1 to TRBJ2-7; 9 bases are shared with TRBD2. CDR1 and CDR2 from the germline V gene are WNHNN and SYGVQD (reference sequence). The CDR3 totals 12 residues. With V trimmed by 8 bases and J by 4 bases, 3 bases remained unmatched. The CDR3 spells CASASGTYEQYF. CDR3 sequence (DNA): TGCGCCAGCGCTAGCGGGACTTACGAGCAGTACTTC.